Each of the 12 T cell receptor beta chains below was sequenced from the same sample in a study of a mutant IDH1 vaccine in newly diagnosed glioma (dated by TCRdb to the early 2020s). Libraries were prepared through the immunoSEQ multiplex PCR assay. The source is immuneACCESS, and TCRdb retained only in-frame sequences with V and J called. Part of the clones is not carried over; for the studies checked, unresolved V genes explain less than half of this, and the remainder is unexplained. This sample gives 40,000 to 55,000 clones in total; just under 80% of them show up just once. The ten largest clones represent approximately 5.2% of the sample. These receptors' targets are unknown. The time point label corresponds to: week 5, during vaccination. Each vaccine dose, consisting of 300 ug of a 20-mer mutant IDH1 peptide in Montanide, was administered subcutaneously with topical imiquimod. Sequencing used PBMCs, obtained from a glioma patient whose treatment included an IDH1 peptide vaccine. The receptors stem from a man aged 45-65 years with glioma.

The rearrangement links TRBV6-4 to TRBJ2-3, with 7 bases identical to TRBD2. In germline, CDR1 is MRHNA, CDR2 SNTAGT. Germline trimming cut 6 bases from V and 4 bases from J; bases unmatched to any gene: 7. This CDR3 comprises 14 residues. The CDR3 here is CASSRAGSSDTQYF. CDR3 DNA sequence: TGTGCCAGCAGCCGAGCGGGGAGCTCAGATACGCAGTATTTT.

This clone was counted only a few times. J is TRBJ2-7 and V is TRBV9; a possible D gene is TRBD2 (5 bases). From germline, CDR1 is SGDLS and CDR2 YYNGEE. Between the trimmed V and J ends, which lost 1 base and 2 bases, there was a span of 13 bases. The CDR3 sequence is 15 residues long. The CDR3 DNA is TGTGCCAGCAGCGTAAGAGGAGACGGGACCTACGAGCAGTACTTC. It translates to CASSVRGDGTYEQYF.

This chain links TRBV7-9 with TRBJ1-2; D perhaps matches TRBD1 (6 bases). CDR1 SEHNR and CDR2 FQNEAQ come from the germline V gene (reference sequence). Trimming stripped 4 bases from V and 8 bases from J, with 14 bases between. CDR3 size: 13 residues. The CDR3 here is CASSSEQGEGYTF. CDR3 bases: TGTGCCAGCAGCTCAGAACAGGGAGAAGGCTACACCTTC.

This clone is categorized as medium-sized. This chain connects TRBV29-1 to TRBJ1-4; D unclear. The V and J ends lost 4 bases and 8 bases respectively, with 14 bases between them. The CDR3 sequence is 13 residues long. CDR1 and CDR2 from the germline V gene are SQVTM and ANQGSEA. CDR3 DNA sequence: TGCAGCGTTGTGGGCCCGGATCGGGAAAAACTGTTTTTT. It codes for CSVVGPDREKLFF.

The rearrangement joins TRBV5-6 to TRBJ1-2; D unresolved. This CDR3 region has 15 residues. Between the trimmed V and J ends, which lost 3 bases and 5 bases, there was a span of 17 bases. Looked up from germline, CDR1 is SGHDT and CDR2 is YYEEEE. DNA of the CDR3: TGTGCCAGCAGCTCAGGTCGGTGGGGTTGGTATGGCTACACCTTC. It is translated as CASSSGRWGWYGYTF.

V gene TRBV4-1 combines with J gene TRBJ2-7; no reliable D call. The CDR3 extends over 13 amino acids. Looked up from germline, CDR1 is MGHRA and CDR2 is YSYEKL. Trimming shortened V by 1 base and J by 0 bases, and 4 bases separated the two germline ends. The CDR3: CASSQVTSYEQYF. The CDR3 DNA sequence: TGCGCCAGCAGCCAAGTGACCTCCTACGAGCAGTACTTC.

This clone appeared a few times. This chain uses TRBV27 with TRBJ2-7; 7 bases line up with TRBD1. The junction had 7 bases not matched to a gene; V was cut back by 4 bases and J by 7 bases. Per the germline V gene, CDR1 is MNHEY and CDR2 is SMNVEV (reference sequence). The CDR3 spans 13 residues. The CDR3 DNA sequence: TGTGCCAGCAGTTCCGGGACAGAACTAGAGCAGTACTTC. This gives the protein CASSSGTELEQYF.

The chain recombines TRBV30 with TRBJ2-1; tentatively, D is TRBD1 or TRBD2 (5 bases each). The length of the CDR3 is 16 residues. Germline V gives CDR1 GTSNPN, CDR2 SVGIG (reference sequence). V lost 2 bases and J lost 1, with 15 bases in between. The DNA of the CDR3 is TGTGCCTGGAGTCAGGGTTTCGGGGTGTCCTACAATGAGCAGTTCTTC. As protein: CAWSQGFGVSYNEQFF.

This clone appeared once. The V call is TRBV10-2, the J call TRBJ2-3; D may match TRBD1 or TRBD2 (5 bases each). This CDR3 comprises 14 residues. V shed 2 bases and J shed 0 bases, with 6 bases lying between them. CDR1 and CDR2 (germline): WSHSY, SAAADI. CDR3 in amino acids: CASSEGGSTDTQYF. CDR3 nucleotide sequence: TGCGCCAGCAGTGAGGGGGGAAGCACAGATACGCAGTATTTT.

V gene TRBV7-9 combines with J gene TRBJ1-1, with D unresolved. Germline V gene lookup returns CDR1 SEHNR and CDR2 FQNEAQ (reference sequence). The CDR3 totals 17 residues. Trimming removed 6 bases from V and 1 base from J, with 21 bases in between. The CDR3 region is CASSFPPSGPSNTEAFF. The CDR3 DNA follows: TGTGCCAGCAGTTTTCCCCCTTCTGGGCCTTCGAACACTGAAGCTTTCTTT.

V gene TRBV7-9 combines with J gene TRBJ2-3, with 7 bases that match TRBD2. The J segment lost 2 bases and the V segment lost 6 bases, leaving 5 bases of the junction unmatched. The CDR3 has 14 residues. Germline CDR1 reads SEHNR; CDR2 reads FQNEAQ (reference sequence). The CDR3 sequence is CASSTTSTTDTQYF. CDR3 nucleotide sequence: TGTGCCAGCAGTACGACTAGCACCACAGATACGCAGTATTTT.

The J gene is TRBJ1-5, the V gene TRBV7-2, with D perhaps TRBD1 (5 bases). Germline assignment: CDR1 SGHTA and CDR2 FQGNSA. V lost 7 bases, J lost 2 bases, and 15 bases lay in between. The CDR3 spans 15 residues. Here the CDR3 reads CASTAGRVGNQPQHF. In DNA, the CDR3 is TGTGCCAGCACCGCGGGCAGGGTGGGCAATCAGCCCCAGCATTTT.